The 22 T cell receptor beta chains presented below share a single source sample, sequenced in a study of OX40 agonist ivuxolimab in advanced cancers. The method was immunoSEQ multiplex PCR; TCRdb's version includes in-frame clones alone and lacks a portion of them. The table includes some 70,000 clones, approximately 86% detected once. The sample consisted of CD4+ or CD8+ T cells sorted from blood, taken in a trial of the OX40 agonist ivuxolimab. The source is an adult with an advanced solid tumor such as melanoma, head and neck, liver or kidney cancer.

The chain employs TRBV7-9 and TRBJ2-2; 9 bases align to TRBD2. V was clipped by 2 bases and J by 1 base; unmatched bases: 2. This CDR3 has 16 residues. The V gene's germline CDR1 is SEHNR and CDR2 FQNEAQ (reference sequence). CDR3: CASSLSSGENTGELFF. The CDR3 DNA reads as TGTGCCAGCAGCTTATCTAGCGGGGAGAACACCGGGGAGCTGTTTTTT.

V and J are TRBV6-5 and TRBJ1-1, with D perhaps TRBD1 (6 bases). Trimming left V 2 bases short and J 10 bases short, with 23 bases between. The germline V gene encodes CDR1 MNHEY and CDR2 SVGAGI. The CDR3 consists of 16 residues. CDR3 coding DNA: TGTGCCAGCAGTTACGGCCGGCCGGGACATTGGGGAGCAGCTTTCTTT. Protein: CASSYGRPGHWGAAFF.

This sequence joins TRBV27 and TRBJ2-1; 11 bases are shared with TRBD1. V was pared by 5 bases and J by 4 bases, with 16 bases of the junction left unmatched. The CDR3 spans 19 residues. The germline CDR1 and CDR2 sequences are MNHEY and SMNVEV (reference sequence). The CDR3, as DNA: TGTGCCAGCAGTCCAAGGACAGGGGGCAGAGCGGGAAGTTACAATGAGCAGTTCTTC. Protein: CASSPRTGGRAGSYNEQFF.

CDR3: CASSQEAQGSNEKLFF. CDR3 nucleotide sequence: TGCGCCAGCAGCCAAGAGGCGCAGGGCTCTAATGAAAAACTGTTTTTT. The chain combines TRBV4-3 with TRBJ1-4; D perhaps matches TRBD1 (5 bases). The V and J ends lost 0 bases and 3 bases respectively, with 11 bases between them. The CDR3 has 16 residues. Germline CDR1 LGHNA, CDR2 YSLEER.

The chain employs TRBV7-2 and TRBJ2-2, with 10 bases that match TRBD2. The CDR3 length is 17 residues. Germline V lookup: CDR1 SGHTA, CDR2 FQGNSA. V lost 1 base to trimming and J lost 2 bases; unmatched junction nucleotides: 4. In DNA, the CDR3 is TGTGCCAGCAGCTTAGTGCTAGCGGGAGTAAACACCGGGGAGCTGTTTTTT. This translates into CASSLVLAGVNTGELFF.

The V gene is TRBV19, the J gene TRBJ1-5; 7 nucleotides align to TRBD1. Trimming cost V 7 bases and J 7 bases; bases outside gene matches: 10. The CDR3 covers 14 residues. Germline CDR1 reads LNHDA; CDR2 reads SQIVND (reference sequence). For the CDR3, the DNA is TGTGCCAGTACTGAGGGACAGACTGAGCAGCCCCAGCATTTT. Translating gives CASTEGQTEQPQHF.

J is TRBJ1-3 and V is TRBV7-2, with D possibly being TRBD1 (5 bases). Trimming took 5 bases from V and 2 from J, leaving 13 bases between them. In germline, CDR1 is SGHTA, CDR2 FQGNSA. This CDR3 spans 15 amino acids. The chain's CDR3 is CASSTLQTAGNTIYF. DNA of the CDR3: TGTGCCAGCAGCACCCTTCAGACAGCTGGAAACACCATATATTTT. Complete variable domain (other parts from reference TRBV7-2 and TRBJ1-3): GAGVSQSPSNKVTEKGKDVELRCDPISGHTALYWYRQSLGQGLEFLIYFQGNSAPDKSGLPSDRFSAERTGGSVSTLTIQRTQQEDSAVYLCASSTLQTAGNTIYFGEGSWLTVV.

V is TRBV5-6 and J is TRBJ1-6; 8 nucleotides agree with TRBD1. J gave up 8 bases and V 4 bases, and 5 bases lay outside the gene matches. Germline assignment: CDR1 SGHDT and CDR2 YYEEEE. This CDR3 has 14 residues. This CDR3 is CASSARTGHSPLHF. The CDR3 DNA reads as TGTGCCAGCAGCGCCCGGACAGGGCATTCACCCCTCCACTTT.

This chain joins TRBV30 and TRBJ1-1; 7 nucleotides line up with TRBD1. Germline lookup yields CDR1 GTSNPN and CDR2 SVGIG (reference sequence). Unmatched junction bases numbered 9, after V lost 4 bases and J lost 4 bases. The CDR3 length is 14 residues. As DNA, the CDR3 is TGTGCCTGGACAAAGACAGGGCCGAGCACTGAAGCTTTCTTT. The encoded protein is CAWTKTGPSTEAFF.

The chain uses TRBV18 and TRBJ1-2; TRBD1 agrees at 8 bases. The CDR3 is 14 amino acids. The germline CDR1 and CDR2 sequences are KGHSH and LQKENI. The V segment lost 3 bases and the J segment 6 bases; nucleotides outside the gene matches: 6. The CDR3 sequence: CASSPDRVHDGYTF. The CDR3 DNA reads TGTGCCAGCTCACCGGACAGGGTACATGATGGCTACACCTTC.

This clone was found once. This sequence joins TRBV7-2 and TRBJ1-2; 8 bases line up with TRBD1. The CDR3 totals 11 residues. The germline gives CDR1 SGHTA, CDR2 FQGNSA. V shed 8 bases, J shed 5 bases, and the junction held 1 base outside the gene matches. The CDR3 DNA is TGTGCCAGCCGACAGGGGTATGGCTACACCTTC. Translating it yields CASRQGYGYTF.

The chain is built from TRBV7-2 and TRBJ2-1; 8 positions agree with TRBD2. The CDR3 spans 15 residues. The V gene's germline CDR1 is SGHTA and CDR2 FQGNSA. V shed 6 bases, J shed 3 bases, and the junction held 7 bases outside the gene matches. CDR3 residues: CASRERGLVYNEQFF. In DNA, the CDR3 is TGTGCCAGCAGAGAACGGGGACTAGTCTACAATGAGCAGTTCTTC. Drawing the rest from reference TRBV7-2 and TRBJ2-1, the complete variable domain is GAGVSQSPSNKVTEKGKDVELRCDPISGHTALYWYRQSLGQGLEFLIYFQGNSAPDKSGLPSDRFSAERTGGSVSTLTIQRTQQEDSAVYLCASRERGLVYNEQFFGPGTRLTVL.

J is TRBJ2-2 and V is TRBV7-6, with TRBD2 matching 7 bases. Germline CDR1 SGHVS, CDR2 FNYEAQ. After removal of 1 base from V and 8 bases from J, the junction contained 4 bases not matched to a gene. CDR3 size: 14 residues. CDR3 coding DNA: TGTGCCAGCAGCTTAGTCCGGGAGGAAGGGGAGCTGTTTTTT. This codes for CASSLVREEGELFF.

Notes on this clone: This same CDR3 is encoded by further DNA sequences in the sample. The chain couples TRBV6-5 to TRBJ2-3, with 8 bases fitting TRBD2. The CDR3 has 15 residues. V lost 2 bases, J lost 4 bases, and 5 bases stayed unmatched. The germline V gene encodes CDR1 MNHEY and CDR2 SVGAGI. CDR3 sequence reads: CASSYEGLAADTQYF. The CDR3 coding sequence is TGTGCCAGCAGTTACGAAGGACTAGCCGCAGATACGCAGTATTTT.

This chain links TRBV13 with TRBJ1-6; 11 bases line up with TRBD1. The CDR3 contains 15 residues. Germline V gene data show CDR1 as PRHDT and CDR2 as FYEKMQ (reference sequence). The J segment lost 9 bases and the V segment lost 1 base, leaving 2 bases of the junction unmatched. This CDR3 is CASSLEGTGGSPLHF. In DNA form, the CDR3 reads TGTGCCAGCAGCTTAGAGGGGACAGGGGGTTCACCCCTCCACTTT.

The chain uses TRBV5-1 and TRBJ1-1; 9 nucleotides agree with TRBD1. V trimming: 5 bases; J trimming: 6 bases; junction bases outside the gene matches: 8. This CDR3 is 14 amino acids long. Germline lookup yields CDR1 SGHRS and CDR2 YFSETQ. In nucleotides, the CDR3 is TGCGCCAGCAGGGGGGACAGGGTGGTCTCTGAAGCTTTCTTT. Its protein is CASRGDRVVSEAFF. Based on the CDR3 plus reference TRBV5-1 and TRBJ1-1, the full variable domain is KAGVTQTPRYLIKTRGQQVTLSCSPISGHRSVSWYQQTPGQGLQFLFEYFSETQRNKGNFPGRFSGRQFSNSRSEMNVSTLELGDSALYLCASRGDRVVSEAFFGQGTRLTVV.

The chain carries TRBV6-5 and TRBJ2-7; weak D call: TRBD1 (5 bases). Germline assignment: CDR1 MNHEY and CDR2 SVGAGI. The CDR3 has 14 amino acids. V was pared by 2 bases and J by 3 bases, with 11 bases between. CDR3 sequence (DNA): TGTGCCAGCAGTTACCGGGCCAGGGACTACGAGCAGTACTTC. It codes for CASSYRARDYEQYF.

The chain carries TRBV30 and TRBJ2-7; TRBD1 might be the D (6 bases). The CDR3 runs to 13 residues. Germline loops: CDR1 GTSNPN, CDR2 SVGIG (reference sequence). V was cut by 3 bases and J by 7 bases, with 16 bases left in between. The CDR3 here is CAWRQDRYGEQYF. CDR3 sequence (DNA): TGTGCCTGGAGACAAGACAGGTACGGGGAGCAGTACTTC.

V usage is TRBV7-3 and J usage is TRBJ1-2, with 10 nucleotides matching TRBD1. The CDR3 extends over 14 amino acids. Germline V lookup: CDR1 SGHTA, CDR2 FQGTGA. The ends lost 5 bases at V and 8 bases at J; junction bases unmatched: 8. The CDR3 DNA is TGTGCCAGCAGCCCGGACAGGGGGATGTGGGGCTACACCTTC. This gives the protein CASSPDRGMWGYTF. Looking up the rest from reference TRBV7-3 and TRBJ1-2 gives the full variable domain: GAGVSQTPSNKVTEKGKYVELRCDPISGHTALYWYRQSLGQGPEFLIYFQGTGAADDSGLPNDRFFAVRPEGSVSTLKIQRTERGDSAVYLCASSPDRGMWGYTFGSGTRLTVV.

The chain links TRBV11-2 to TRBJ2-7; a weak D match, TRBD1 (6 bases). The V gene lost 6 bases and the J gene lost 7 bases, with 16 bases spanning the gap. The germline V gene has CDR1 SGHAT and CDR2 FQNNGV. The CDR3 loop spans 13 amino acids. CDR3 DNA sequence: TGTGCCAGCAGGGGGGCGGGTTTCGGTGAGCAGTACTTC. This codes for CASRGAGFGEQYF. The whole variable domain, remainder taken from reference TRBV11-2 and TRBJ2-7, is EAGVAQSPRYKIIEKRQSVAFWCNPISGHATLYWYQQILGQGPKLLIQFQNNGVVDDSQLPKDRFSAERLKGVDSTLKIQPAKLEDSAVYLCASRGAGFGEQYFGPGTRLTVT.

This rearrangement joins TRBV2 to TRBJ2-7; D is possibly TRBD1 (6 bases). The CDR3 sequence is 11 residues long. Trimming took off 7 bases at V and 2 bases at J, with 6 bases between the two ends. Germline CDR1 reads SNHLY; CDR2 reads FYNNEI. The CDR3 DNA reads TGTGCCAGCAAGGGGGCCTACGAGCAGTACTTC. It is translated as CASKGAYEQYF. Looking up the rest from reference TRBV2 and TRBJ2-7 gives the full variable domain: EPEVTQTPSHQVTQMGQEVILRCVPISNHLYFYWYRQILGQKVEFLVSFYNNEISEKSEIFDDQFSVERPDGSNFTLKIRSTKLEDSAMYFCASKGAYEQYFGPGTRLTVT.

The chain joins TRBV5-1 to TRBJ2-1; 9 nucleotides agree with TRBD2. V lost 6 bases, J lost 0 bases, and 10 bases stayed unmatched. CDR1 SGHRS and CDR2 YFSETQ come from the germline V gene. The CDR3 has 17 amino acids. The DNA for the CDR3 is TGCGCCAGCACCCGCGGGGGGGGGCGGAGCTCCTACAATGAGCAGTTCTTC. It yields the protein CASTRGGGRSSYNEQFF.